This record concerns one T cell receptor beta chain sequence. The data derive from a study of T cells in Graves' hyperthyroidism and ophthalmopathy. The V segment lost 5 bases and the J segment 2 bases; nucleotides outside the gene matches: 6. The CDR3 runs 14 residues. Germline-derived CDR1 and CDR2 are MNHEY and SVGAGI. Amplification yielded TCR beta CDR3 regions, with RNA transcripts as the source. The HTBI primer set served for first-round RT-PCR of the TCR CDR3. TCRdb passed the multiplex PCR reads through MiXCR, listing each CDR3 protein once. The sample shows 450,000 to 700,000 distinct CDR3 sequences, roughly 46% of them seen only once.

The sequencing sample was made of peripheral blood or thyroid tissue (not recorded which). The TCR originated in an adult woman with Graves' disease, either hyperthyroidism or ophthalmopathy (not recorded which). This chain joins TRBV6-5 and TRBJ2-7, with TRBD1 identical over 7 bases. The CDR3 DNA is TGTGCCAGCAGTACAAAGACAGGGACCTACGAGCAGTACTTC. Its protein product is CASSTKTGTYEQYF.